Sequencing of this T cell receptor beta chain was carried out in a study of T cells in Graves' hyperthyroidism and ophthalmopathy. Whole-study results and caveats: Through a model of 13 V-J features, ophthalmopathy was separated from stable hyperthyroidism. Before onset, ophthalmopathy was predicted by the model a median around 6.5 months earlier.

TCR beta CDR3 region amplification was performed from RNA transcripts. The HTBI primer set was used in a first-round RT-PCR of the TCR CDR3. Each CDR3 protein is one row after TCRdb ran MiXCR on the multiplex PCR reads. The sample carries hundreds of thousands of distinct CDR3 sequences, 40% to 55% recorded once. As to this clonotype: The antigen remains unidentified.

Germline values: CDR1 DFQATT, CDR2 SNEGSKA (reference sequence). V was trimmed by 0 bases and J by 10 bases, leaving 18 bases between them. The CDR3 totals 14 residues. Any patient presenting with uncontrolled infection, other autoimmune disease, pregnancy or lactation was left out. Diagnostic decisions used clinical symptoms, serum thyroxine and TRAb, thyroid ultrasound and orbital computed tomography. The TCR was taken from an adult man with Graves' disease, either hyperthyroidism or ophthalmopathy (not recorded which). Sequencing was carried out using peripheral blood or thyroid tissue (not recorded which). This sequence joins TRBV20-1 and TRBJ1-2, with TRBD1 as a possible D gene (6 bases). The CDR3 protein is CSARDWDTIRLYTF. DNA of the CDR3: TGCAGTGCTAGAGATTGGGACACGATTAGGCTCTACACCTTC.